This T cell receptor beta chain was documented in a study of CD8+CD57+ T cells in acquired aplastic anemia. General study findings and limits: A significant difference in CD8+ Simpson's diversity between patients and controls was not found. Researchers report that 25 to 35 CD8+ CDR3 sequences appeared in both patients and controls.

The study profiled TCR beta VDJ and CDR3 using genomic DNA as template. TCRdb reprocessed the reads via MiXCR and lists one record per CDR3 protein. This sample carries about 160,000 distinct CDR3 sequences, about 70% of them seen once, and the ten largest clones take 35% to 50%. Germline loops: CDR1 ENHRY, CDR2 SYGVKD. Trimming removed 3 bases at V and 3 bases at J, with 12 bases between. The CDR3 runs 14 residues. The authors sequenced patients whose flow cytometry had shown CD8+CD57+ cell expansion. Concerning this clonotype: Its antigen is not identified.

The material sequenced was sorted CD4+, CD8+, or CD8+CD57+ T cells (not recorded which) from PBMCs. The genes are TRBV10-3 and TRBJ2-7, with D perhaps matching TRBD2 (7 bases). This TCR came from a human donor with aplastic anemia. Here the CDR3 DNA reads TGTGCCATCAGTGACCGTAGGGGGGGCTACGAGCAGTACTTC. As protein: CAISDRRGGYEQYF.